The source of this T cell receptor beta chain is a study of molecular identifiers for immune sequencing clone quantification. Germline values: CDR1 LGHNA, CDR2 YNFKEQ. The CDR3 runs to 14 residues. The ends were cut back, 0 bases at V and 3 bases at J, with 8 bases in the middle. This clonotype was recorded many times. TCRdb reprocessed the PCR reads with MiXCR, giving one entry per CDR3 protein. The sample lists about 640,000 distinct CDR3 sequences; 15% to 20% were seen once. This receptor was taken from a human donor in good health. Some libraries in this study had Jurkat cell RNA spiked in. The chain carries TRBV4-2 and TRBJ2-5; D may be TRBD1 (5 bases). The sequenced sample was naive CD8+ T cells from blood, with Jurkat cell RNA spiked in. As to subset: FACS-sorted CD8+CD4-CCR7+CD45RA+ naive T cells. CDR3 nucleotides: TGTGCCAGCAGCCAAGAAGGGGTTGAAGAGACCCAGTACTTC. This translates into CASSQEGVEETQYF.